The clone carrying this T cell receptor beta chain is a singleton in its sample. Its antigen is undetermined. Different DNA sequences within this sample yield the same CDR3. The primer mix had 60 Vbeta and 13 Jbeta primers. The table came from immunoSEQ multiplex PCR; TCRdb's copy has only in-frame clones and leaves some out. The top ten hold around 1.7% of the sample, which has 250,000 or so clones, approximately 91% seen once. These data are taken from a study of cytomegalovirus exposure and HLA in healthy donors. Study context: Some 180 million T cells yielded approximately 110 million unique TCR beta sequences in earlier analysis. Broader study findings: As confirmed in vitro, a few CMV-associated chains were specific for CMV antigens. Analyses of presence and absence presupposed an approximately uniform sequencing depth across donors.

Germline-derived CDR1 and CDR2 are LNHDA and SQIVND (reference sequence). V gave up 7 bases and J gave up 3 bases; unmatched junction bases: 6. The CDR3 has 14 amino acids. The chain combines TRBV19 with TRBJ1-1; 9 bases are shared with TRBD1. The specimen sequenced was PBMCs. The receptor was derived from a girl aged 2 to 9 in good health and CMV-seronegative. The CDR3 nucleotides are TGTGCCAGTACCGGACAGGGGAGGGACACTGAAGCTTTCTTT. This codes for CASTGQGRDTEAFF.